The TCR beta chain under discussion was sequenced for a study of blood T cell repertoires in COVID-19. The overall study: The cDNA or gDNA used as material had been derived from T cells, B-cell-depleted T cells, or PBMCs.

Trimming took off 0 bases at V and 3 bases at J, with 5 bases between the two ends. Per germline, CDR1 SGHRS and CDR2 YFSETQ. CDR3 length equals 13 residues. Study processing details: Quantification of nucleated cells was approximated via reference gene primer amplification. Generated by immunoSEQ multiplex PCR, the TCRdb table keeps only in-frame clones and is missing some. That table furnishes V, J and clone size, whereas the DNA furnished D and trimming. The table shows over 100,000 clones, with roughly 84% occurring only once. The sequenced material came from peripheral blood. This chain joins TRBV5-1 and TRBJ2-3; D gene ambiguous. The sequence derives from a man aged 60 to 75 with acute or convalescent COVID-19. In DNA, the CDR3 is TGCGCCAGCAGCTTGGGCCAGACAGATACGCAGTATTTT. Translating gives CASSLGQTDTQYF.